This T cell receptor beta chain was retrieved from a study of T cells in Graves' hyperthyroidism and ophthalmopathy. Turning to the study itself: It was at initial diagnosis, before any treatment, that peripheral blood was collected.

Study results and limitations: Median prediction lead before ophthalmopathy onset was about 6.7 months with the model.

V was clipped by 4 bases and J by 3 bases, with 14 bases between them. There are 14 residues in the CDR3. CDR1 SGHRS and CDR2 YFSETQ come from the germline V gene. Ten or more counts support this clonotype. What it binds is not known. TCR beta CDR3 regions were amplified from RNA. During a first-round RT-PCR of the TCR CDR3, the HTBI primer set was used. TCRdb reprocessed the multiplex PCR reads with MiXCR, giving one entry per CDR3 protein. This sample yields around 600,000 distinct CDR3 sequences, of which 13% to 15% are seen a single time; around 12% belongs to the top ten. The TCR originated in a woman aged 45-65 years with Graves' ophthalmopathy. V is TRBV5-1 and J is TRBJ2-7, with a possible D match to TRBD2 (5 bases). The specimen was blood. The CDR3 coding sequence is TGCGCCAGCAGCCAAGGGAGCCCAAACTACGAGCAGTACTTC. It translates to CASSQGSPNYEQYF.